These 24 T cell receptor beta chains were all obtained from the same sample, sequenced in a study of early T cells in non-severe SARS-CoV-2 infection. Each CDR3 protein is one row after TCRdb ran MiXCR on the 5' RACE reads. Altogether 90,000 to 120,000 distinct CDR3 sequences are present, around 10% being singletons, with the ten largest covering more than 6.5%. The sequenced material came from whole blood. These receptors originate from an adult who was a healthcare worker with PCR-confirmed SARS-CoV-2 infection or an uninfected control (not recorded which).

The chain links TRBV29-1 to TRBJ2-7; D remains unclear. Trimming removed 5 bases at V and 1 base at J, with 15 bases between. The CDR3 consists of 14 residues. Germline lookup yields CDR1 SQVTM and CDR2 ANQGSEA. The CDR3 loop reads CSVLTPSPSYEQYF. DNA for the CDR3: TGCAGCGTTCTTACCCCCAGCCCGTCCTACGAGCAGTACTTC.

This clonotype was seen repeatedly, ten times or more. The chain is built from TRBV6-2 or TRBV6-3 and TRBJ2-3, with 10 bases identical to TRBD2. J lost 2 bases, V lost 6 bases, and 8 bases had no gene match. CDR1 is MNHEY and CDR2 is SVGEGT in the germline V gene. The CDR3 has 16 residues. Here the CDR3 DNA reads TGTGCCAGCAGGCCAATCAGCGGGAGGGCCACAGATACGCAGTATTTT. The encoded protein is CASRPISGRATDTQYF.

The sample holds a few counts of this clonotype. The CDR3 coding sequence is TGTGCCAGCAGTCTAGCGGCCAGCTCCTACGAGCAGTACTTC. Translation gives CASSLAASSYEQYF. The chain has TRBV6-5 and TRBJ2-7; TRBD2 matches 7 bases. Unmatched junction bases numbered 4, after V lost 5 bases and J lost 0 bases. Germline assignment: CDR1 MNHEY and CDR2 SVGAGI. The CDR3 spans 14 residues.

The J gene is TRBJ1-5, the V gene TRBV20-1, with TRBD1 matching 7 bases. Germline V gives CDR1 DFQATT, CDR2 SNEGSKA (reference sequence). With 2 bases clipped from V and 2 bases from J, the junction kept 3 bases outside the gene matches. The CDR3 covers 14 residues. This chain's CDR3 is CSARPTGRNQPQHF. For the CDR3, the DNA is TGCAGTGCTAGACCGACAGGGCGCAATCAGCCCCAGCATTTT.

This clonotype was detected only a few times. V usage is TRBV9 and J usage is TRBJ1-3; D call uncertain. CDR3 length: 16 amino acids. Germline loops: CDR1 SGDLS, CDR2 YYNGEE. V lost 0 bases and J lost 4, with 14 bases in between. The chain's CDR3 is CASSVGGNPWGNTIYF. CDR3 nucleotide sequence: TGTGCCAGCAGCGTAGGTGGAAACCCCTGGGGAAACACCATATATTTT. The complete variable domain, with remaining parts taken from reference TRBV9 and TRBJ1-3, reads DSGVTQTPKHLITATGQRVTLRCSPRSGDLSVYWYQQSLDQGLQFLIQYYNGEERAKGNILERFSAQQFPDLHSELNLSSLELGDSALYFCASSVGGNPWGNTIYFGEGSWLTVV.

This clonotype was observed a handful of times. The V gene is TRBV12-3 or TRBV12-4, the J gene TRBJ1-3; the D gene is possibly TRBD1 (6 bases). Trimming left V 0 bases short and J 8 bases short, with 20 bases between. This CDR3 spans 17 amino acids. Here the CDR3 reads CASSLAHPGVHGDTIYF. CDR3 nucleotides: TGTGCCAGCAGTTTAGCTCATCCAGGGGTCCACGGGGACACCATATATTTT.

This clonotype was recorded a few times. The chain combines TRBV9 with TRBJ2-1, with D perhaps TRBD2 (5 bases). Per the germline V gene, CDR1 is SGDLS and CDR2 is YYNGEE. This CDR3 is built from 12 residues. With 3 bases removed from V and 12 bases from J, the gap between germline ends came to 13 bases. In nucleotides, the CDR3 is TGTGCCAGCAGCGGGCAGGCAGCGGTGCAGTTCTTC. Amino acids: CASSGQAAVQFF.

This clonotype was seen many times. J is TRBJ2-3 and V is TRBV7-8, with 8 bases fitting TRBD2. Unmatched junction bases numbered 8, after V lost 5 bases and J lost 4 bases. CDR3 length: 15 amino acids. Germline V gene data show CDR1 as SGHVS and CDR2 as FQNEAQ. CDR3 protein: CASSQAGVGADTQYF. The CDR3 DNA sequence: TGTGCCAGCAGCCAAGCGGGAGTGGGGGCAGATACGCAGTATTTT.

This clonotype was recorded many times. This chain connects TRBV28 to TRBJ2-7, with 8 nucleotides matching TRBD2. From germline, CDR1 is MDHEN and CDR2 SYDVKM. V lost 4 bases to trimming and J lost 7 bases; unmatched junction nucleotides: 6. The CDR3 is 13 amino acids. The CDR3 DNA follows: TGTGCCAGCAGTTGGCCAGCGGGAGAGGAGCAGTACTTC. It yields the protein CASSWPAGEEQYF.

V gene TRBV28 combines with J gene TRBJ1-3; D is unresolved. V was clipped by 7 bases and J by 2 bases, with 15 bases between them. The CDR3 is 15 amino acids. In germline, CDR1 is MDHEN, CDR2 SYDVKM. CDR3 DNA: TGTGCCAGCACCCCCCCCCGGCAGGCTGGAAACACCATATATTTT. Its protein product is CASTPPRQAGNTIYF.

This clonotype showed up many times. This rearrangement joins TRBV6-2 or TRBV6-3 to TRBJ2-5; 10 bases align to TRBD2. Germline lookup yields CDR1 MNHEY and CDR2 SVGEGT. Trimming took 6 bases from V and 5 from J; bases not matched to a gene: 6. The CDR3 extends over 14 amino acids. The CDR3 protein is CASRRAGGSETQYF. The CDR3 nucleotides read TGTGCCAGCAGGAGAGCGGGAGGGTCGGAGACCCAGTACTTC.

The gene calls are TRBV28 and TRBJ2-1; tentative D call: TRBD1 (6 bases). Germline CDR1 reads MDHEN; CDR2 reads SYDVKM. The CDR3 is made up of 11 amino acids. The V end lost 3 bases, the J end lost 10 bases, and 7 bases lay between the germline ends. CDR3 sequence (DNA): TGTGCCAGCAGTTTCGGGACAGAGCAGTTCTTC. Translation: CASSFGTEQFF.

This clonotype was detected many times. The gene calls are TRBV9 and TRBJ2-5, with D possibly being TRBD2 (6 bases). V was pared by 5 bases and J by 2 bases, with 16 bases between. CDR1 is SGDLS and CDR2 is YYNGEE in the germline V gene. This CDR3 is built from 15 residues. The CDR3 here is CASSNKQGGQETQYF. As DNA, the CDR3 is TGTGCCAGCAGTAACAAGCAGGGAGGTCAAGAGACCCAGTACTTC. Together with reference TRBV9 and TRBJ2-5, the CDR3 gives the full variable domain: DSGVTQTPKHLITATGQRVTLRCSPRSGDLSVYWYQQSLDQGLQFLIQYYNGEERAKGNILERFSAQQFPDLHSELNLSSLELGDSALYFCASSNKQGGQETQYFGPGTRLLVL.

The chain links TRBV28 to TRBJ2-2; 7 nucleotides line up with TRBD2. The CDR3 consists of 13 residues. The germline V gene encodes CDR1 MDHEN and CDR2 SYDVKM. Losses at the gene ends were 7 bases for V and 8 bases for J; bases not matched to a gene: 7. CDR3 protein: CASTDPGGGELFF. CDR3 coding DNA: TGTGCCAGCACCGACCCGGGGGGTGGGGAGCTGTTTTTT.

This clonotype has a count of ten or more. The rearrangement links TRBV7-2 to TRBJ2-5; the D gene is possibly TRBD1 (6 bases). The germline gives CDR1 SGHTA, CDR2 FQGNSA. Trimming removed 6 bases at V and 9 bases at J, with 14 bases between. There are 12 residues in the CDR3. The CDR3 nucleotides read TGTGCCAGCAGTCAGTACAGGGAGCCCCAGTACTTC. Its translation is CASSQYREPQYF.

In this sample, this clonotype turned up a few times. The genes are TRBV18 and TRBJ2-3, with a weak D call TRBD2 (5 bases). V was cut by 2 bases and J by 0 bases, with 9 bases left in between. CDR3 length: 15 amino acids. In germline, CDR1 is KGHSH, CDR2 LQKENI. As DNA, the CDR3 is TGTGCCAGCTCACCATTGACGGGAAGCACAGATACGCAGTATTTT. Translated: CASSPLTGSTDTQYF.

CDR3 loop: CASSLGAPTEAFF. The CDR3 nucleotides are TGTGCCAGCAGCTTGGGAGCCCCCACTGAAGCTTTCTTT. The V gene is TRBV5-5, the J gene TRBJ1-1; the D is unclear. Trimming left V 0 bases short and J 4 bases short, with 7 bases between. The germline V gene encodes CDR1 SGHKS and CDR2 YYEKEE (reference sequence). The CDR3 has 13 amino acids.

The J gene is TRBJ2-1, the V gene TRBV6-2 or TRBV6-3, with TRBD1 as a possible D gene (6 bases). The germline V gene encodes CDR1 MNHEY and CDR2 SVGEGT. This CDR3 has 12 amino acids. The V end lost 6 bases, the J end lost 13 bases, and 16 bases lay between the germline ends. Written as DNA, the CDR3 is TGTGCCAGCAGCAACCGACAGGACCCCCAGTTCTTC. As protein: CASSNRQDPQFF.

V and J are TRBV4-1 and TRBJ1-6, with D perhaps matching TRBD1 (5 bases). There are 18 residues in the CDR3. V was cut by 1 base and J by 0 bases, with 13 bases left in between. Germline-derived CDR1 and CDR2 are MGHRA and YSYEKL. The CDR3 loop is CASSQVGTDISYNSPLHF. The CDR3 DNA follows: TGCGCCAGCAGCCAAGTCGGCACGGACATCTCCTATAATTCACCCCTCCACTTT.

V usage is TRBV7-9 and J usage is TRBJ2-6; perhaps TRBD1 as D (6 bases). The V end was cut by 1 base, the J end by 8 bases, with 15 bases between. CDR1 SEHNR and CDR2 FQNEAQ come from the germline V gene (reference sequence). The length of the CDR3 is 16 residues. CDR3 sequence (DNA): TGTGCCAGCAGCTTAGGGGGCCAGGGGACGACCAACGTCCTGACTTTC. The encoded protein is CASSLGGQGTTNVLTF.

The table lists this clonotype with a few counts. This chain uses TRBV5-1 with TRBJ2-1; D possibly matches TRBD1 or TRBD2 (5 bases each). The CDR3 consists of 15 residues. CDR1 is SGHRS, CDR2 YFSETQ, per germline. Trimming cost V 6 bases and J 4 bases, with 17 bases left between them. The CDR3 coding sequence is TGCGCCAGCACTATGACCCCCGGGACGTACAATGAGCAGTTCTTC. This sequence encodes CASTMTPGTYNEQFF. Supplemented by reference TRBV5-1 and TRBJ2-1, the full variable domain reads KAGVTQTPRYLIKTRGQQVTLSCSPISGHRSVSWYQQTPGQGLQFLFEYFSETQRNKGNFPGRFSGRQFSNSRSEMNVSTLELGDSALYLCASTMTPGTYNEQFFGPGTRLTVL.

This clonotype was seen many times. CDR3 amino acids: CASSSGTSLLTDTQYF. DNA for the CDR3: TGTGCCAGCAGTTCCGGGACTAGCCTCCTCACAGATACGCAGTATTTT. The chain has TRBV12-3 or TRBV12-4 and TRBJ2-3; 9 bases fit TRBD2. The CDR3 has 16 residues. J gave up 2 bases and V 4 bases, and 7 bases lay outside the gene matches.

The chain recombines TRBV10-3 with TRBJ1-2; D ambiguous. The CDR3 is 13 amino acids. CDR1 is ENHRY, CDR2 SYGVKD, per germline. The ends were cut back, 5 bases at V and 2 bases at J, with 9 bases in the middle. CDR3 residues: CAISLQDNYGYTF. CDR3 nucleotides: TGTGCCATCAGTCTGCAGGACAACTATGGCTACACCTTC.

This clonotype was observed at least ten times. This chain joins TRBV2 and TRBJ2-7, with D uncertain. This CDR3 has 14 amino acids. Germline CDR1 SNHLY, CDR2 FYNNEI. V gave up 8 bases and J gave up 0 bases, with 14 bases separating them. CDR3 nucleotide sequence: TGTGCCAGCTCTCTGTCTCCGAACTCCTACGAGCAGTACTTC. It encodes CASSLSPNSYEQYF.